Listed below are T cell receptor beta chains from one sample, sequenced in a study of Ad26.COV2.S vaccination and SARS-CoV-2 variants. Generated by immunoSEQ multiplex PCR, the TCRdb table keeps only in-frame clones and is missing some. The data show some 350,000 clones, just over 90% seen once. The specimen comprised peripheral blood, sampled after recovery from COVID-19. The receptors here all came from a human donor who had recovered from COVID-19. CDR3s include the opening cysteine and the closing phenylalanine or tryptophan. The order of the fields is clone size, D gene, J gene, V gene, CDR3 DNA, CDR3 protein. A D gene is named only where the DNA matches it firmly. For some rows the clone size is stated as once, few or many, or as a class when expanded; others skip it.

once	NA	TRBJ1-6	TRBV6-4	TGTGCCAGCAGGGAACACGTGGATTCACCCCTCCACTTT	CASREHVDSPLHF
once	NA	TRBJ2-7	TRBV28	TGTGCCAGCAGTGCCAGGAGGGGCGAGCAGTACTTC	CASSARRGEQYF
NA	NA	TRBJ2-3	TRBV9	TGTGCCAGCGGGCGGGCAGATACGCAGTATTTT	CASGRADTQYF
NA	NA	TRBJ1-1	TRBV7-9	TGTGCCAGCAGCTTATTAGGCAGGATGAACACTGAAGCTTTCTTT	CASSLLGRMNTEAFF
NA	NA	TRBJ2-5	TRBV6-5	TGTGCCAGCAGCCGAGGTCCGACGGATCAAGAGACCCAGTACTTC	CASSRGPTDQETQYF
once	NA	TRBJ1-1	TRBV2	TGTGCCAGCAGGCTACAGGGGAACACTGAAGCTTTCTTT	CASRLQGNTEAFF
NA	TRBD2	TRBJ2-4	TRBV10-2	TGCGCCAGCAGTGATCGGGGAGGGTTATTGAACATTCAGTACTTC	CASSDRGGLLNIQYF
NA	NA	TRBJ1-1	TRBV6-5	TGTGCCAGCAGTTACGCAGCTGAAGCTTTCTTT	CASSYAAEAFF
NA	NA	TRBJ2-6	TRBV5-1	TGCGCCAGCCGGCCGACAGGTTACTCTGGGGCCAACGTCCTGACTTTC	CASRPTGYSGANVLTF
NA	TRBD1	TRBJ1-3	TRBV7-9	TGTGCCAGCAGCTCACCAGGGGGCGACTCTGGAAACACCATATATTTT	CASSSPGGDSGNTIYF
few	NA	TRBJ1-5	TRBV6-6	TGTGCCAGCAGGGGAGGGCAAGGTCAGCCCCAGCATTTT	CASRGGQGQPQHF
NA	NA	TRBJ1-1	TRBV9	TGTGCCAGCAGCGCACAGACCGGACCGATTCTTACTATGAACACTGAAGCTTTCTTT	CASSAQTGPILTMNTEAFF
NA	NA	TRBJ1-4	TRBV5-1	TGCGCCAGCAGCTTGGAATCGGGCGAAAAACTGTTTTTT	CASSLESGEKLFF
NA	TRBD1	TRBJ1-6	TRBV19	TGTGCCAGTAGTATAGACAGGGGGAATTCACCCCTCCACTTT	CASSIDRGNSPLHF
once	TRBD1	TRBJ2-5	TRBV7-2	TGTGCCAGCAGCCTCCGCACAGGGGTGGTCGAGACCCAGTACTTC	CASSLRTGVVETQYF
NA	NA	TRBJ2-4	TRBV3-1/TRBV3-2	TGTGCCAGCAGCCTCGGGGAGGCATCCCGTCCAAACATTCAGTACTTC	CASSLGEASRPNIQYF
few	NA	TRBJ1-1	TRBV7-8	TGTGCCAGCAGCTTAGATGGGTGGAACACTGAAGCTTTCTTT	CASSLDGWNTEAFF
NA	NA	TRBJ2-2	TRBV9	TGTGCCAGCAGCCCCCGCCCCAACACCGGGGAGCTGTTTTTT	CASSPRPNTGELFF
NA	NA	TRBJ2-7	TRBV2	TGTGCCAGCAGAACATCTGAGGGGCTCACCCAATACGAGCAGTACTTC	CASRTSEGLTQYEQYF
NA	NA	TRBJ2-1	TRBV12-3/TRBV12-4	TGTGCCAGCAGGGGGGGTACTAATGAGCAGTTCTTC	CASRGGTNEQFF
once	TRBD1	TRBJ2-7	TRBV5-1	TGCGCCAGCAGCTTGCGGACAGGGAAGCAGTACTTC	CASSLRTGKQYF
NA	NA	TRBJ1-5	TRBV7-8	TGTGCCAGCAGCTTAGATTGGGTTGCGGGTCAGCCCCAGCATTTT	CASSLDWVAGQPQHF
NA	NA	TRBJ2-6	TRBV9	TGTGCCAGCAGCGTTACCGCCGGATCTGGGGCCAACGTCCTGACTTTC	CASSVTAGSGANVLTF
few	NA	TRBJ2-2	TRBV18	TGTGCCAGCTCACCGCTAGCCCCCAGCACCGGGGAGCTGTTTTTT	CASSPLAPSTGELFF
NA	TRBD1	TRBJ1-2	TRBV9	TGTGCCAGCAGCCTAGGGGACAGCTCTAACTATGGCTACACCTTC	CASSLGDSSNYGYTF
NA	TRBD1	TRBJ1-2	TRBV4-1	TGCGCCAGCAGCCGTCTCTCACAGGGGGGGGAAAATGGCTACACCTTC	CASSRLSQGGENGYTF
NA	NA	TRBJ1-2	TRBV25-1	TGTGCCAGCAGTTTGGGGATCGGCTATGGCTACACCTTC	CASSLGIGYGYTF
NA	NA	TRBJ2-3	TRBV5-6	TGTGCCAGCAGCTTGGCGGAGGCTGCAGATACGCAGTATTTT	CASSLAEAADTQYF
NA	NA	TRBJ1-1	TRBV5-1	TGCGCCAGCAGCTTGATCTGGGGCACTGAAGCTTTCTTT	CASSLIWGTEAFF
NA	NA	TRBJ1-5	TRBV7-9	TGTGCCAGCAGCTTAGCGGGAGGGGTAATCGAGCCCCAGCATTTT	CASSLAGGVIEPQHF
NA	NA	TRBJ1-2	TRBV7-6	TGTGCCAGCAGCTTATCCCAGGGCCGGGGCTACACCTTC	CASSLSQGRGYTF
NA	TRBD1	TRBJ1-3	TRBV6-5	TGTGCCAGCAGGACAGGGAGATCCTCTGGAAACACCATATATTTT	CASRTGRSSGNTIYF
NA	NA	TRBJ2-5	TRBV3-1/TRBV3-2	TGTGCCAGCAGCCCGTCGGGTCGAGAGGGTTGGACCCAGTACTTC	CASSPSGREGWTQYF
NA	NA	TRBJ2-7	TRBV13	TGTGCCAGCAGCTCCCGGGGCTACGAGCAGTACTTC	CASSSRGYEQYF
NA	TRBD1	TRBJ2-7	TRBV7-9	TGTGCCAGCAGCGCCGGACAGGGCCTCGCCTACGAGCAGTACTTC	CASSAGQGLAYEQYF
NA	NA	TRBJ1-1	TRBV5-1	TGCGCCAGCAGGCCAGGGACATTGAGTACTGAAGCTTTCTTT	CASRPGTLSTEAFF
NA	NA	TRBJ1-6	TRBV19	TGTGCCAGTAAAGGCAGCCGCTCCTATAATTCACCCCTCCACTTT	CASKGSRSYNSPLHF
NA	TRBD1	TRBJ1-2	TRBV25-1	TGTGCCAGCAGGGGACAGGGGGCCAGTGGCTACACCTTC	CASRGQGASGYTF
NA	TRBD1	TRBJ1-2	TRBV6-5	TGTGCCAGCAGTTACTCCCCGGACAGGGACAACTATGGCTACACCTTC	CASSYSPDRDNYGYTF
NA	NA	TRBJ2-1	TRBV7-6	TGTGCCAGCAGCGCCGGGGACTACAATGAGCAGTTCTTC	CASSAGDYNEQFF
NA	NA	TRBJ2-1	TRBV7-9	TGTGCCAGCAGCTTGGCCCATGAGCAGTTCTTC	CASSLAHEQFF
few	NA	TRBJ2-1	TRBV7-2	TGTGCCAGCAGCTTAGCGGGGGGTAATGAGCAGTTCTTC	CASSLAGGNEQFF
NA	NA	TRBJ1-1	TRBV6-5	TGTGCCAGCAGCGCCATCTCATTGAACACTGAAGCTTTCTTT	CASSAISLNTEAFF
once	NA	TRBJ1-2	TRBV6-5	TGTGCCAGCACCCCCGGGTGGGGGACCCATGGCTACACCTTC	CASTPGWGTHGYTF
NA	NA	TRBJ1-1	TRBV5-4	TGTGCCAGCAGCTTCGACCTAAGGGGGGCGGCTCCTGAAGCTTTCTTT	CASSFDLRGAAPEAFF
NA	NA	TRBJ1-1	TRBV28	TGTGCCAGCACGACAGGCGACACTGAAGCTTTCTTT	CASTTGDTEAFF
NA	NA	TRBJ2-1	TRBV19	TGTGCCAGTAGTGCCAGACTAGTGGATCCTAGCGATGAGCAGTTCTTC	CASSARLVDPSDEQFF
NA	NA	TRBJ1-3	TRBV7-9	TGTGCCAGCAGCTTAGCGACAGGCTCTGGAAACACCATATATTTT	CASSLATGSGNTIYF
NA	TRBD1	TRBJ2-7	TRBV29-1	TGCAGCGTCCGGGACAGAACCCCCTACGAGCAGTACTTC	CSVRDRTPYEQYF
NA	NA	TRBJ2-3	TRBV7-9	TGTGCCAGCAGCTTAAGCGGGCCAGATACGCAGTATTTT	CASSLSGPDTQYF
NA	NA	TRBJ1-3	TRBV7-2	TGTGCCAGCAGCTTAAACCGAGGGTTAAGCTCTGGAAACACCATATATTTT	CASSLNRGLSSGNTIYF
NA	NA	TRBJ2-2	TRBV7-3	TGTGCCAGCAGCTTAAATCCCCTAGTCGCCGCCGGGGAGCTGTTTTTT	CASSLNPLVAAGELFF
NA	NA	TRBJ1-1	TRBV6-5	TGTGCCAGCAGTTACGTTATGAACACTGAAGCTTTCTTT	CASSYVMNTEAFF
once	NA	TRBJ1-2	TRBV4-3	TGCGCCAGCAGCCAAGATAGGAGGGGGTCTTATGGCTACACCTTC	CASSQDRRGSYGYTF
NA	NA	TRBJ1-1	TRBV6-5	TGTGCCAGCAGTTACTCGAGAACGGAACTGAAAGCTTTCTTT	CASSYSRTELKAFF
NA	NA	TRBJ1-2	TRBV7-3	TGTGCCAGCAGTTCCGACAGGTTGGGGGACTATGGCTACACCTTC	CASSSDRLGDYGYTF
once	TRBD2	TRBJ2-3	TRBV5-1	TGCGCCAGCAGCTCAAGCGGGGGCACAGATACGCAGTATTTT	CASSSSGGTDTQYF
NA	NA	TRBJ2-2	TRBV2	TGTGCCAGCAGTGATCGGGTCGCCGGGGAGCTGTTTTTT	CASSDRVAGELFF
NA	NA	TRBJ1-3	TRBV7-2	TGTGCCAGCAGCTTATCAGGGCAGACTGGAAACACCATATATTTT	CASSLSGQTGNTIYF